This record looks at one TCR beta chain sequence and its context. This clone was counted between two and nine times. It has no known antigen specificity. No qualities accompany the bases; no much larger clone lies one base away. Its CDR3 holds 17 amino acids, cysteine through phenylalanine. This entry keeps only the CDR3 DNA: 51 bases, framed from base 1. CDR1 and CDR2 are drawn from the germline V gene: MDHEN, SYDVKM. V and J are truncated by 2 bases and 2 bases respectively, leaving an intervening sequence of 13 bases. This sample is part of a study of cytomegalovirus exposure and HLA in healthy donors (dated by TCRdb to the late 2010s). Regarding the study in general: According to an earlier analysis of 587 of the donors, about 179 million T cells yielded 100 million or so unique TCR beta sequences and about 300 Gb of sequence data. In an earlier analysis of 500 to 650 of the donors, high-throughput TCR beta sequencing was used to judge whether each TCR beta V gene segment behaved as functional or pseudogenic. Among a few hundred genotyped donors of the cohort, an average of about 240,000 unique TCR beta nucleotide sequences were sequenced per donor, around 18% of them non-productive. Donor age, sex, ethnicity and CMV serostatus were compiled alongside the repertoire data. Roughly 300 gigabases of sequencing data and around 88 million unique TCR sequences made up an early release that covered around 640 HLA-typed donors. HLA typing covered class I and class II loci at four-digit resolution. All discovery cohort repertoires had been generated on a single sequencing platform. Roughly five DR-DQ haplotypes were treated as single units for association and clustering because of strong linkage in the cohort. To study patterns of TCR occurrence, a later analysis re-analyzed previously published TCR beta repertoires from around 660 donors and added high-resolution HLA genotyping. High-throughput TCR immunosequencing, statistical association of individual TCRs with disease status, and machine learning were combined to predict cytomegalovirus infection status. The number of typed donors differed by locus: roughly 620-630 for A, B, C, DRB1 and DQB1; 522 for DQA1; 600 to 610 for DPA1; and roughly 470 for DPB1. The genetic ancestry cluster associated with self-reported Caucasian donors included about four fifths of the roughly 400 genotyped donors. Using immunosequencing, the study profiled T cell repertoires from around 670 subjects and related those repertoires to cytomegalovirus serostatus. A later genetic analysis used genome-wide SNP genotypes for about 65% of the roughly 700 donors, treating that subset as a discovery cohort. The study was designed to test whether signatures of past pathogen exposure could be identified by cataloging public T cell receptors. Rather than using new phenotypic data, the later analysis identified candidate immune exposures from TCR beta sequences and from how often those sequences occurred across donors. A separate validation cohort of 90 to 150 different subjects was used in addition to the roughly 700-subject first cohort.

The cohort was made up of about 610 healthy bone marrow donors. At the time of sampling, all cohort members were nominally healthy, though unrecorded immune exposures were likely present. The donor was CMV seropositive and belonged to the group of about 290 seropositive cohort members. A peripheral blood sample was collected from each donor, and TCR beta sequencing was performed on peripheral blood mononuclear cells. The Qiagen DNeasy Blood Extraction Kit was used to extract genomic DNA from the blood cell samples. The protocol used for the library was the immunoSEQ multiplex PCR assay. The multiplex PCR relied on a mix of 60 forward primers for TCR Vbeta segments and 13 reverse primers for TCR Jbeta segments. Amplification of the CDR3 region of rearranged TCR beta genes was performed with a multiplex PCR assay on genomic DNA. The amplified TCR beta libraries were sequenced on the Illumina HiSeq System as 87-base-pair reads. Per the original workflow: Across the 670 or so repertoires, a later analysis counted approximately 75 million unique TCR beta chains, 9.5 million to 13 million of which were shared by at least two donors. A nearest-neighbor algorithm error-corrected the raw reads and collapsed the reads into unique sequences, merging closely related sequences to remove PCR and sequencing errors. CDR3 sequences were aligned to IMGT reference sequences to assign V, D and J gene segments. Each retained sequence needed at least a six-nucleotide match to both a V gene segment and a J gene segment. Rearrangements were called productive when the CDR3 lacked stop codons and stayed in frame with V and J; all others were non-productive. CDR3 was defined by IMGT convention, running from the second conserved V-encoded cysteine to the conserved J-encoded phenylalanine. In an earlier analysis of just under 600 of the donors, sequences lacking an unambiguous match to a single V gene segment were excluded. In an earlier analysis of 587 of the donors, V segments were called functional above 56.7% productive rearrangements and were called segregating when the between-donor standard deviation exceeded 5%. A statistical classification framework was developed to diagnose cytomegalovirus status using the catalog of TCR beta chain sequences. A later analysis assigned V and J genes by comparing TCR nucleotide sequences with IMGT/GENE-DB human TR gene sequences. A later analysis assigned CDR3 sequences and most-parsimonious VDJ recombination scenarios with the TCRdist pipeline. In a later analysis, each TCR beta chain was defined by its CDR3 amino acid sequence together with its V-gene family, and reads lacking a unique V-gene family were excluded. To address suspected cross-contamination and a sequencing artifact, a later analysis removed around 590 highly shared, low-generation-probability nucleotide sequences. In a later analysis, a clonal expansion index was calculated for each public chain from normalized within-repertoire ranks of inferred template counts. In a later analysis, generation probabilities were computed with a VDJ recombination model fitted to out-of-frame rearrangements, and the resulting probabilities were checked against IGoR. Hypergeometric tests were used in a later analysis to score TCR-TCR, TCR-HLA and TCR-CMV co-occurrence, with a repertoire-size bias correction applied to the TCR pairs. A later analysis estimated false discovery rates by permuting HLA or CMV assignments 20 times. In a later analysis, co-occurring TCRs were grouped using DBSCAN, with TCRdist sequence similarity added in when clustering inside HLA-allele-positive subsets. Co-occurrence clustering excluded repertoires with fewer than 30,000 or more than 120,000 public chains, plus five with anomalous nucleotide sharing. The clones in this table, taken by TCRdb from immuneACCESS, are in-frame only. Not every clone is retained; where verified, under half of the shortfall comes from an unresolved V gene, and the cause of the rest is unknown. Clone size and V and J calls were adopted from that table, with D and trimming inferred from the DNA. Counted in this sample were about 160,000 clones; 60% to 80% of them appeared once. Of the sample, approximately 4.6% falls within the top ten clones.

Results and caveats for the whole study, not just this receptor: A further reported finding was that TCR beta sequences accurately predicted the HLA-A and HLA-B alleles for most subjects in the first cohort. Presence/absence analyses assumed roughly uniform sequencing depth across donors, an assumption that may not hold. The study gave a list of 150 to 200 TCR beta chains associated with cytomegalovirus. In a later analysis, the rate of TCR association differed among HLA loci, with DRB1 alleles having the most associated TCRs and HLA-C alleles having the fewest. When HLA alleles, especially DR and DQ, strongly co-occurred, attributing TCR associations to individual alleles was difficult. According to a later analysis, parvovirus B19, influenza, CMV and Epstein-Barr virus appeared linked to several top co-occurrence clusters. According to a later analysis, most CMV-associated TCR beta chains appeared to be HLA-restricted, and the HLA associations seemed to be driven largely by CMV exposure. For the cohort, immune exposure information was limited to CMV serostatus. In a later analysis, HLA-associated TCR beta chains were found to be more clonally expanded and to have lower generation probabilities than equally common non-associated chains. Because some donors lacked HLA typing at each locus, the association tests relied only on the typed subset. The classifier was reported to diagnose cytomegalovirus status with high specificity and sensitivity in both the original and validation cohorts. This cohort had only TCR beta chains sequenced, and the lack of alpha or paired-chain data limited which features could be detected. Specific HLA alleles were associated with 16,951 TCR beta sequences at a false discovery rate of 0.05 in a later analysis. The 87-base-pair reads could not distinguish some IMGT-functional V segments, including TRBV6-2 and TRBV6-3, so those segments were excluded. In a later genetic analysis, fewer N-insertions in productive TCRs were reported among donors in an Asian-associated ancestry cluster than the approximately 710-donor mean. While some public TCRs were present in many individuals, most TCR sequences turned up only very rarely across donors. Linkage disequilibrium might explain the correlated functional status among segregating V segments, but an unknown experimental factor could not be ruled out. A few of the identified cytomegalovirus-associated TCR beta chains were confirmed in vitro to be specific for cytomegalovirus antigens. Broadly in line with IMGT annotations, most TCR beta V segments showed up in productive rearrangements about 90% or about 30% of the time in an earlier analysis of a few hundred of the donors. The authors suggested that the approach could potentially be extended to other disease states and immunological phenotypes. Because counts were too low, seventeen rarely observed V segments, including chromosome 9 orphons, were excluded from the earlier analysis of roughly 580 of the donors. A cluster of highly shared sequence variants was judged likely to represent a technical artifact of the sequencing pipeline. An association between a missense DCLRE1C variant and V-gene and J-gene trimming of TCR beta chains was found in a later genetic analysis and replicated in an independent cohort.

The receptor chain draws on TRBV28 and TRBJ2-6; matching of 6 bases hints at TRBD1 as the D gene. This clonotype was obtained from a man aged 18-30 years in good health and CMV-seropositive. Sample: PBMCs. The bases read TGTGCCAGCAGTTTACCCGGACAGACTACTGGGGCCAACGTCCTGACTTTC. Protein translation: CASSLPGQTTGANVLTF.